This T cell receptor (beta chain) appears in the sequencing data of a study of cytomegalovirus exposure and HLA in healthy donors (TCRdb year 2017). With regard to the full study: According to an earlier analysis of several hundred of the donors, about 179 million T cells yielded some 110 million unique TCR beta sequences and roughly 280 Gb of sequence data. An earlier analysis of around 580 of the donors used high-throughput TCR beta sequencing to judge whether each TCR beta V gene segment behaved as functional or pseudogenic. Rather than drawing on any new phenotypic data, the later analysis identified candidate immune exposures from TCR beta sequences and the way those sequences occurred across donors. An early release covering more than 500 HLA-typed donors comprised 300 to 350 gigabases of sequencing data and 85 million or so unique TCR sequences. In addition to the first cohort of 666 subjects, a separate validation cohort of 130 or so different subjects was used. HLA typing covered class I and class II loci at four-digit resolution. Alongside the repertoire data, information on donor age, sex, ethnicity and CMV serostatus was compiled. The study combined high-throughput TCR immunosequencing, statistical association of individual TCRs with disease status, and machine learning to predict cytomegalovirus infection status. The number of typed donors differed by locus: about 620-630 for A, B, C, DRB1 and DQB1; some 540 for DQA1; about 600 for DPA1; and roughly 490 for DPB1. Several DR-DQ haplotypes were treated as single units for association and clustering because of strong linkage in the cohort. All discovery cohort repertoires had been generated on a single sequencing platform. A later analysis re-analyzed previously published TCR beta repertoires from 666 donors and added high-resolution HLA genotyping to study TCR occurrence patterns. Of the roughly 410 genotyped donors, 65% to 90% were placed in the genetic ancestry cluster associated with self-reported Caucasian donors. The study was designed to test whether signatures of past pathogen exposure could be identified by cataloging public T cell receptors. The study used immunosequencing to profile the T cell repertoires of approximately 650 subjects and linked those repertoires to cytomegalovirus serostatus. A later genetic analysis used genome-wide SNP genotypes for about three fifths of the roughly 700 donors, treating that subset as a discovery cohort. Among about 390 genotyped donors of the cohort, an average of approximately 230,000 unique TCR beta nucleotide sequences were sequenced per donor, roughly 18% of them non-productive.

Here is what the overall study found, with its caveats: According to a later analysis, parvovirus B19, influenza, CMV and Epstein-Barr virus appeared linked to several top co-occurrence clusters. Only TCR beta chains were sequenced in this cohort, and the absence of alpha or paired-chain data limited detectable features. A later analysis found that most CMV-associated TCR beta chains appeared HLA-restricted, with HLA associations seemingly driven largely by CMV exposure. Linkage disequilibrium might explain the correlated functional status among segregating V segments, but an unknown experimental factor could not be ruled out. Broadly in line with IMGT annotations, most TCR beta V segments showed up in productive rearrangements about 87% or about 30% of the time in an earlier analysis of around 600 of the donors. V-gene and J-gene trimming of TCR beta chains was associated with a missense DCLRE1C variant in a later genetic analysis, and the association was replicated in an independent cohort. Over 15 rarely observed V segments, including chromosome 9 orphons, were excluded from the earlier analysis of almost 600 of the donors because counts were too low. Because HLA typing was unavailable for some donors at each locus, only the typed subset was used in association tests. According to the authors, the approach could potentially be generalized to other disease states and immunological phenotypes. Presence/absence analyses assumed roughly uniform sequencing depth across donors, an assumption that may not hold. Because the 87-base-pair reads could not distinguish some IMGT-functional V segments, including TRBV6-2 and TRBV6-3, those segments were excluded. Compared with equally common non-associated chains, HLA-associated TCR beta chains in a later analysis were more clonally expanded and had lower generation probabilities. In a later genetic analysis, fewer N-insertions in productive TCRs were reported among donors in an Asian-associated ancestry cluster than the roughly 700-donor mean. A total of 150 or so TCR beta chains were listed by the study as associated with cytomegalovirus. The sequencing pipeline was judged likely to have produced a cluster of highly shared sequence variants as a technical artifact. A few of the identified cytomegalovirus-associated TCR beta chains were confirmed in vitro to be specific for cytomegalovirus antigens. Strong co-occurrence of HLA alleles, especially DR and DQ, made assigning TCR associations to individual alleles difficult. In a later analysis, TCR association rates were found to vary across HLA loci, with the most associated TCRs seen for DRB1 alleles and the fewest for HLA-C alleles. The only immune exposure information available for the cohort was CMV serostatus. Most TCR sequences were seen in very few donors, while some public TCRs were found in many individuals. A further reported finding was that TCR beta sequences accurately predicted the HLA-A and HLA-B alleles for most subjects in the first cohort. Specific HLA alleles were associated with 15,000 to 20,000 TCR beta sequences at a false discovery rate of 0.05 in a later analysis. Cytomegalovirus status was reported to be diagnosed by the classifier with high specificity and sensitivity in both the original and validation cohorts.

Concerning this clone itself: There is no known antigen for this receptor. There are no base qualities to consult, and no much larger clone falls within one base.

Trimming at the junction amounts to 3 bases on V and 1 base on J, and the germline ends lie 9 bases apart. Including cysteine and phenylalanine, the CDR3 has 14 amino acids. Just the 42-base CDR3 DNA is kept, in frame starting at base 1. Per the germline V gene, SGHVS is the CDR1 and FNYEAQ is the CDR2. The library relied on the immunoSEQ multiplex PCR assay. For the multiplex PCR, a mixture combining 60 forward primers for TCR Vbeta segments and 13 reverse primers for TCR Jbeta segments was used. The CDR3 region of rearranged TCR beta genes was amplified from genomic DNA with a multiplex PCR assay. On the Illumina HiSeq System, the amplified TCR beta libraries were sequenced as 87-base-pair reads. From the authors' description of their analysis: A later analysis tallied 80 million to 95 million unique TCR beta chains across the 666 repertoires, and about 10 million of those chains were shared by two or more donors. Raw reads were error-corrected and collapsed into unique sequences with a nearest-neighbor algorithm that merged closely related sequences to remove PCR and sequencing errors. CDR3 sequences were aligned to IMGT reference sequences to assign V, D and J gene segments. For a sequence to be retained, a match of at least six nucleotides to both a V gene segment and a J gene segment was required. Rearrangements were called productive when the CDR3 lacked stop codons and stayed in frame with V and J; all others were non-productive. CDR3 was defined by IMGT convention, running from the second conserved V-encoded cysteine to the conserved J-encoded phenylalanine. In an earlier analysis of just under 600 of the donors, sequences lacking an unambiguous match to a single V gene segment were excluded. In an earlier analysis of a few hundred of the donors, V segments were called functional above 56.7% productive rearrangements and were called segregating when the between-donor standard deviation exceeded 5%. A statistical classification framework was developed to diagnose cytomegalovirus status using the catalog of TCR beta chain sequences. V and J gene assignment, in a later analysis, came from comparing TCR nucleotide sequences with IMGT/GENE-DB human TR gene sequences. In a later analysis, CDR3 sequences and most-parsimonious VDJ recombination scenarios were assigned using the TCRdist pipeline. A later analysis defined each TCR beta chain by its CDR3 amino acid sequence plus V-gene family, and excluded reads lacking a unique V-gene family. As a way to deal with suspected cross-contamination and a sequencing artifact, a later analysis dropped roughly 600 nucleotide sequences that were highly shared and had low generation probability. For each public chain, a later analysis derived a clonal expansion index from normalized ranks of inferred template counts within each repertoire. In a later analysis, generation probabilities were computed with a VDJ recombination model fitted to out-of-frame rearrangements, and the resulting probabilities were checked against IGoR. In a later analysis, TCR-TCR, TCR-HLA and TCR-CMV co-occurrence was scored with hypergeometric tests, and a repertoire-size bias correction was applied to TCR pairs. False discovery rates were estimated in a later analysis by permuting HLA or CMV assignments 20 times. A later analysis grouped co-occurring TCRs with DBSCAN, adding TCRdist sequence similarity when clustering within HLA-allele-positive subsets. For co-occurrence clustering, repertoires with fewer than 30,000 or more than 120,000 public chains were excluded, along with roughly five repertoires with anomalous nucleotide sharing. The table comes from immuneACCESS by way of TCRdb, which keeps in-frame sequences with V and J called. Part of the clones is missing from these tables; in studies checked, under half for an unresolved V gene and the rest for unknown reasons. That table gives V, J and clone size, and the DNA gave D and trimming. The sample table records some 120,000 clones; roughly 82% of these occur just once. The top ten hold approximately 10% of the sample.

The cohort consisted of 666 healthy bone marrow donors. At the time of sampling, every cohort member was nominally healthy, though immune exposures that went unrecorded were likely present. The donor was CMV seropositive and was included in the group of 250 to 300 seropositive cohort members. A peripheral blood sample was provided by each donor, and peripheral blood mononuclear cells were used for TCR beta sequencing. Genomic DNA was extracted from the blood cell samples with the Qiagen DNeasy Blood Extraction Kit. The chain is assembled from TRBV7-6 and TRBJ1-1; the D gene is not confidently resolved. The sequenced material came from PBMCs. The receptor comes from a male donor in good health and CMV-seropositive. The DNA sequence is given as TGTGCCAGCAGCTTTGGTACTGCGAACACTGAAGCTTTCTTT. Its protein is CASSFGTANTEAFF.